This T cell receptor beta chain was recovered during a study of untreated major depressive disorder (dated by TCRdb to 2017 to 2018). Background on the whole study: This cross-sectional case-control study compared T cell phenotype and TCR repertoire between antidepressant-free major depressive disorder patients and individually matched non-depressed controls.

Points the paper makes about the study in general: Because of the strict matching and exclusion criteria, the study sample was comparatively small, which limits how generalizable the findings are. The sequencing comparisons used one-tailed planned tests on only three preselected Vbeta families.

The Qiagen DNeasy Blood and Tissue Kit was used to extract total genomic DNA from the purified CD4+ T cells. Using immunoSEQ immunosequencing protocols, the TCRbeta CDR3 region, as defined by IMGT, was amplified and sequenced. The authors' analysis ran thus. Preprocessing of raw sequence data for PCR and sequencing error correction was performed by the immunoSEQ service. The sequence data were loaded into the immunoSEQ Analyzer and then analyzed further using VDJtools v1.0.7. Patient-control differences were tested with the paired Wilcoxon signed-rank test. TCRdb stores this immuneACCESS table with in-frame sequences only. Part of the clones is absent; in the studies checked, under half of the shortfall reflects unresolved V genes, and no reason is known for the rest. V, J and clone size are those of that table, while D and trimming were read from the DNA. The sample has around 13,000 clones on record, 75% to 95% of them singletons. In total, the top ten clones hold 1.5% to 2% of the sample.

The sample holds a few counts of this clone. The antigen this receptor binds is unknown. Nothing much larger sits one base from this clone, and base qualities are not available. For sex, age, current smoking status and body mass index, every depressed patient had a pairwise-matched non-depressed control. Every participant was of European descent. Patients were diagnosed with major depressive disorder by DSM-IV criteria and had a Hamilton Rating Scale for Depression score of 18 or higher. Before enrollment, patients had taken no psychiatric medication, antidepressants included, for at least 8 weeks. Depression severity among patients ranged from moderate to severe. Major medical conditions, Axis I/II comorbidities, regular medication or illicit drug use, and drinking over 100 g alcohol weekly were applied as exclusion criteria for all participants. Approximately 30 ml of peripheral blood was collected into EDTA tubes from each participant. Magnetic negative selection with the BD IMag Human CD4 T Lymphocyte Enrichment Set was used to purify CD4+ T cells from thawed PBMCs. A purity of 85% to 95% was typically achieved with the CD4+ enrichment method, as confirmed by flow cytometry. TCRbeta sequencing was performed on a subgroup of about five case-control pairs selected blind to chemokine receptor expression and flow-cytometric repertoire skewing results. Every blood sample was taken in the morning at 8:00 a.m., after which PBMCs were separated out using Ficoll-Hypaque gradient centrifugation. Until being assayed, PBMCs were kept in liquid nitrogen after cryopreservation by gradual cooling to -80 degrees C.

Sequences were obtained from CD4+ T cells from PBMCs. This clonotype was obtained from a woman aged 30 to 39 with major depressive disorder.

The CDR3 here reads CSASGGGTQYF. The sequenced DNA is TGCAGTGCTTCAGGGGGAGGTACGCAGTATTTT. The sequence is built from TRBV20-1 and TRBJ2-3; a weak D assignment points to TRBD1 (7 bases agree). The CDR3 numbers 11 residues from cysteine through phenylalanine. Of the read, only the CDR3 DNA is kept; its 33 bases are in frame from base 1. V is pared back by 5 bases and J by 8 bases, with 11 bases lying between the germline termini. CDR1 and CDR2 were assigned from the germline V gene (reference sequence) as DFQATT and SNEGSKA.